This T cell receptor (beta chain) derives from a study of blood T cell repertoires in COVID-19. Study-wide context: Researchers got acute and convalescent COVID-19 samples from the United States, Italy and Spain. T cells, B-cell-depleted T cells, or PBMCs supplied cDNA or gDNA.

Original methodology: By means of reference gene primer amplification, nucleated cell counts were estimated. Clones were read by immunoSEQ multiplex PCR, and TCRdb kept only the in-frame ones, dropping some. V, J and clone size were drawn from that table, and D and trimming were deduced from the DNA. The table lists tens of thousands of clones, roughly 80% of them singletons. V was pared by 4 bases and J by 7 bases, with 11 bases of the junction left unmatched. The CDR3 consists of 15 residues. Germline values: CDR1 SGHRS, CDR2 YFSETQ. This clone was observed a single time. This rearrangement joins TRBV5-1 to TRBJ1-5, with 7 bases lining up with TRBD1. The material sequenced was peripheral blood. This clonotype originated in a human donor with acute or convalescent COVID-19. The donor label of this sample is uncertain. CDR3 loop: CASSPVPGQLQPQHF. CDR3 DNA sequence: TGCGCCAGCAGCCCTGTCCCGGGACAGTTACAGCCCCAGCATTTT.